This T cell receptor beta chain was captured in a study of T cells in tumors after PD-1 blockade. Overall study: Some patients also took daily vismodegib 150 mg during anti-PD-1 treatment.

The method was immunoSEQ multiplex PCR; TCRdb's version includes in-frame clones alone and lacks a portion of them. This table has 60,000 to 65,000 clones, around two thirds appearing once. V dropped 3 bases and J dropped 4 bases, with 12 bases sitting between them. Germline assignment: CDR1 MDHEN and CDR2 SYDVKM. This CDR3 has 15 residues. The clonotype originates from a human donor with basal cell carcinoma. This chain links TRBV28 with TRBJ1-4; D call uncertain. Sequencing was performed on PBMCs, taken after anti-PD-1 treatment. CDR3 protein: CASSLGRALNEKLFF. For the CDR3, the DNA is TGTGCCAGCAGTTTGGGGAGGGCCCTTAATGAAAAACTGTTTTTT. Full variable domain (missing parts from reference TRBV28 and TRBJ1-4): DVKVTQSSRYLVKRTGEKVFLECVQDMDHENMFWYRQDPGLGLRLIYFSYDVKMKEKGDIPEGYSVSREKKERFSLILESASTNQTSMYLCASSLGRALNEKLFFGSGTQLSVL.